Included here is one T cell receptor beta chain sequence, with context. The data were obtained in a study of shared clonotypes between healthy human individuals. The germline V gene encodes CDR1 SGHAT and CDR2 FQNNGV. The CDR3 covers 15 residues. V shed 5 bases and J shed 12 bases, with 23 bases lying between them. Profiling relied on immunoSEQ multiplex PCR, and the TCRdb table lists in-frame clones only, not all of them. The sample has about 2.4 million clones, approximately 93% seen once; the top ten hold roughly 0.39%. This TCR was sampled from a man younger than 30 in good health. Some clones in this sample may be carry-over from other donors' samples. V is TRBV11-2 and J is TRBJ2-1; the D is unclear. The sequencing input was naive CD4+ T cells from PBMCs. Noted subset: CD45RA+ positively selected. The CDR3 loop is CASSPRNGPLGWQFF. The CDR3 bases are TGTGCCAGCAGCCCCCGAAACGGGCCCCTAGGGTGGCAGTTCTTC.